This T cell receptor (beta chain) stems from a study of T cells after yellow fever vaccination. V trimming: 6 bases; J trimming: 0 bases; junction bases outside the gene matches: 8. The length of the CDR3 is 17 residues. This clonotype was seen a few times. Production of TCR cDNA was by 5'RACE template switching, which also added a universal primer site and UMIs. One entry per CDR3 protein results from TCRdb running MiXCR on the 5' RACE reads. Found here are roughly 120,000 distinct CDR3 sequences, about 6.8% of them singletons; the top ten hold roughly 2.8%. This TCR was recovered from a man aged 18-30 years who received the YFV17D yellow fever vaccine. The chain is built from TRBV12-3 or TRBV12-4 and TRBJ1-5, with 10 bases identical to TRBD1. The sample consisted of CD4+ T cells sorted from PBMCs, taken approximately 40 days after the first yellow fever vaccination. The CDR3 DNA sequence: TGTGCCAGCAGACCCGGGACAGGGGCCAATAGCAATCAGCCCCAGCATTTT. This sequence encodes CASRPGTGANSNQPQHF.